This TCR beta chain was sequenced during a study of long-term antiretroviral therapy in people with HIV. Study-level points and caveats: Diversity measured after ART increased yet remained under transplant donor controls.

CDR3 length: 15 residues. In germline, CDR1 is SGHRS, CDR2 YFSETQ. V shed 3 bases and J 5 bases; nucleotides not matched to a gene: 4. Note on this clone: Its specificity is not known.

Run at survey level, the immunoSEQ assay was version v3.0. TCRdb keeps only in-frame clones here, not all; method: immunoSEQ multiplex PCR. This sample carries about 9,700 clones, roughly 79% of them seen once, and the ten largest clones take just over 20%. Amounts of about 1-10 million cryopreserved PBMC were held in the samples before DNA extraction. The TCR sequence derives from a man aged 40-49 years with HIV. The specimen comprised unsorted PBMCs, sampled 1.8 years before starting antiretroviral therapy. This chain connects TRBV5-1 to TRBJ2-5, with 13 bases fitting TRBD2. The CDR3 reads CASSWTSGGVETQYF. The CDR3 DNA follows: TGCGCCAGCAGCTGGACTAGCGGGGGCGTTGAGACCCAGTACTTC.